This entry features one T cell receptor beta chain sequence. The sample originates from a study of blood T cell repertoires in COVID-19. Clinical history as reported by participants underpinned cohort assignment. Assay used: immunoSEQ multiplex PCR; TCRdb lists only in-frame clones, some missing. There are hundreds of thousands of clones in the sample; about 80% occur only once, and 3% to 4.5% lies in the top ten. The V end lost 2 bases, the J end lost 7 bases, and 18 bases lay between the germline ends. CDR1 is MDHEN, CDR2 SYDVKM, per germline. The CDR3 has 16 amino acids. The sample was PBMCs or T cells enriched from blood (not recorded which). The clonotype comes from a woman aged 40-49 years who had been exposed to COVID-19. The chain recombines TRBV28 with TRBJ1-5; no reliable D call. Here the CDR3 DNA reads TGTGCCAGCAGTTTAGTCGGGGTAGCGAGCGGCCAGCCCCAGCATTTT. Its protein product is CASSLVGVASGQPQHF.